This entry lists 10 T cell receptor beta chains sequenced from one sample in a study of T cell responses to AZD1222 COVID-19 vaccine. Clones were sequenced by immunoSEQ multiplex PCR, and TCRdb holds only the in-frame ones, with some missing. The table includes about 160,000 clones, more than 80% detected once. The starting material was peripheral blood, obtained on day 0 of AZD1222 vaccination. These receptors originate from an adult in good health.

This sequence joins TRBV7-2 and TRBJ2-2; the D gene is possibly TRBD2 (5 bases). The CDR3 is 13 amino acids. With 3 bases removed from V and 6 bases from J, the gap between germline ends came to 8 bases. Germline CDR1 and CDR2: SGHTA and FQGNSA. The CDR3 reads CASSFPGSGELFF. CDR3 coding DNA: TGTGCCAGCAGCTTTCCGGGATCCGGGGAGCTGTTTTTT.

The chain uses TRBV12-3 or TRBV12-4 and TRBJ2-7, with D perhaps matching TRBD2 (5 bases). The CDR3 length is 13 residues. Trimming took 5 bases from V and 7 from J, leaving 15 bases between them. The CDR3 loop is CASSAGPSSEQYV. The CDR3, as DNA: TGTGCCAGCAGTGCCGGTCCTAGCTCAGAGCAGTACGTC.

The chain is built from TRBV12-5 and TRBJ1-1; 9 positions agree with TRBD1. The V and J ends lost 2 bases and 4 bases, in that order; junction bases with no gene match: 5. This CDR3 has 15 residues. The germline gives CDR1 LGHNT, CDR2 FRNRAP. The CDR3 protein is CASGLTLQGATEAFF. CDR3 nucleotides: TGTGCTAGTGGTTTGACCTTACAGGGGGCCACTGAAGCTTTCTTT. Complete variable domain (other parts from reference TRBV12-5 and TRBJ1-1): DARVTQTPRHKVTEMGQEVTMRCQPILGHNTVFWYRQTMMQGLELLAYFRNRAPLDDSGMPKDRFSAEMPDATLATLKIQPSEPRDSAVYFCASGLTLQGATEAFFGQGTRLTVV.

The chain recombines TRBV9 with TRBJ2-7, with 7 bases matching TRBD1. The CDR3 length is 15 residues. V lost 4 bases and J lost 1; bases outside the gene matches: 8. The germline CDR1 and CDR2 sequences are SGDLS and YYNGEE. This chain's CDR3 is CASSPQGLLSYEQYF. The CDR3 coding sequence is TGTGCCAGCAGCCCACAGGGGCTCCTTTCCTACGAGCAGTACTTC. Using reference TRBV9 and TRBJ2-7 for the parts outside the CDR3, the full variable domain is DSGVTQTPKHLITATGQRVTLRCSPRSGDLSVYWYQQSLDQGLQFLIQYYNGEERAKGNILERFSAQQFPDLHSELNLSSLELGDSALYFCASSPQGLLSYEQYFGPGTRLTVT.

The chain links TRBV30 to TRBJ1-2, with a tentative D call TRBD1 (6 bases). The CDR3 length is 14 residues. The ends were cut back, 2 bases at V and 6 bases at J, with 16 bases in the middle. The germline V gene encodes CDR1 GTSNPN and CDR2 SVGIG (reference sequence). This CDR3 reads CAWSPVTGFNGYTF. The CDR3, as DNA: TGTGCCTGGAGTCCTGTTACAGGGTTCAATGGCTACACCTTC. The full variable domain, rest sourced from reference TRBV30 and TRBJ1-2, is SQTIHQWPATLVQPVGSPLSLECTVEGTSNPNLYWYRQAAGRGLQLLFYSVGIGQISSEVPQNLSASRPQDRQFILSSKKLLLSDSGFYLCAWSPVTGFNGYTFGSGTRLTVV.

J is TRBJ1-2 and V is TRBV5-4, with D uncertain. There are 11 residues in the CDR3. V was clipped by 0 bases and J by 6 bases, with 3 bases between them. Germline V gives CDR1 SGHNT, CDR2 YYREEE (reference sequence). CDR3 protein: CASSLEHGYTF. As DNA, the CDR3 is TGTGCCAGCAGCTTGGAGCATGGCTACACCTTC.

This clone was seen a few times. The V gene is TRBV6-5, the J gene TRBJ2-3; no reliable D call. Germline-derived CDR1 and CDR2 are MNHEY and SVGAGI. Trimming left V 5 bases short and J 11 bases short, with 11 bases between. The CDR3 contains 11 residues. The CDR3 DNA reads TGTGCCAGCAGTCTCCCTGTGGGGCAGTATTTT. Amino acid sequence: CASSLPVGQYF.

V is TRBV7-2 and J is TRBJ1-5; D gene unclear. The CDR3 sequence is 15 residues long. Deletions cut 0 bases from V and 0 bases from J, with 6 bases between. Per the germline V gene, CDR1 is SGHTA and CDR2 is FQGNSA. CDR3 sequence (DNA): TGTGCCAGCAGCTTAGCTGGCCTTAGCAATCAGCCCCAGCATTTT. Amino acids: CASSLAGLSNQPQHF.

V is TRBV5-4 and J is TRBJ1-5; 11 bases are a match to TRBD1. Losses at the gene ends were 5 bases for V and 1 base for J; bases not matched to a gene: 8. Germline V gene lookup returns CDR1 SGHNT and CDR2 YYREEE (reference sequence). The CDR3 is made up of 17 amino acids. The CDR3 spells CASRTDRGLSSNQPQHF. The CDR3 nucleotides are TGTGCCAGCAGAACGGACAGGGGGCTATCAAGCAATCAGCCCCAGCATTTT.

The gene calls are TRBV21-1 and TRBJ2-7; the tabulated D call, TRBD1, remains unverified against the DNA. TRBV21-1 counts as a pseudogene. The CDR3 is made up of 14 amino acids. The CDR3 DNA follows: TGTGCCCGCATAATCCGGGACAGAGAGTACGAGCAGTACGTC. It encodes CARIIRDREYEQYV.